A selection of T cell receptor beta chains follows, all from one sample in a study of cytomegalovirus exposure and HLA in healthy donors. Here immunoSEQ multiplex PCR was the method, and the copy in TCRdb shows in-frame clones only, minus some. Here the sample spans about 150,000 clones, about 76% being singletons. Sequences were obtained from PBMCs. The receptors were gathered from a male donor in good health and CMV-seronegative. CDR3s include the opening cysteine and the closing phenylalanine or tryptophan. A D gene is named only where the DNA matches it firmly. Clone size is stated in some rows and not others, as once, few, many or a class when expanded.

d_gene,abundance,v_gene,j_gene,CDR3nt,CDR3aa
TRBD2,-,TRBV12-5,TRBJ2-7,TGTGCTAGTGGTTTGGCATCTAGCGGGGGGGTATACGAGCAGTACTTC,CASGLASSGGVYEQYF
TRBD1,-,TRBV7-9,TRBJ1-5,TGTTCCAGCAGCTTAACCGGGACAGAAAATCAGCCCCAGCATTTT,CSSSLTGTENQPQHF
-,-,TRBV29-1,TRBJ2-7,TGCAGCGCTGCCGGGTCCTCGCGCTACGAGCAGTACTTC,CSAAGSSRYEQYF
TRBD1,-,TRBV19,TRBJ1-3,TGTGCCAGTAGCCCGGGACAGGTGGCTGGAAACACCATATATTTT,CASSPGQVAGNTIYF
-,-,TRBV12-5,TRBJ2-7,TGTGCTAGTGGCCTGTCGGGGTTGAACGAGCAGTACTTC,CASGLSGLNEQYF
-,-,TRBV5-1,TRBJ1-1,TGCGCCAGCAGCTTGAGTGGGGCGCGGACTGAAGCTTTCTTT,CASSLSGARTEAFF
-,-,TRBV30,TRBJ1-1,TGTGCCTGGGACCCTAGTGGGGGCCATATCACTGAAGCTTTCTTT,CAWDPSGGHITEAFF
TRBD1,-,TRBV27,TRBJ1-6,TGTGCCAGCAAGGACAGGATTAATTCACCCCTCCACTTT,CASKDRINSPLHF
-,-,TRBV5-4,TRBJ2-3,TGTGCCAGCAGCTTGGATGGGGGCGGCACAGATACGCAGTATTTT,CASSLDGGGTDTQYF
-,-,TRBV6-1,TRBJ1-2,TGTGCCAGCAGCGCGGACTTTTATGGCTACACCTTC,CASSADFYGYTF
-,-,TRBV6-6,TRBJ1-2,TGTGCCAGCAGTTACTCGGGAGGTTCCTATGGCTACACCTTC,CASSYSGGSYGYTF
-,few,TRBV29-1,TRBJ1-1,TGCAGCGCACTGGGGGGGGAGGGAGCTTTCTTT,CSALGGEGAFF
-,-,TRBV5-1,TRBJ2-7,TGCGCCAGCAGCTTGGGAGCCTACGAGCAGTACTTC,CASSLGAYEQYF
-,-,TRBV7-8,TRBJ2-3,TGTGCCAGCAGCTTAAGTCTTCTAACGCAGTATTTT,CASSLSLLTQYF
TRBD1,-,TRBV7-2,TRBJ1-6,TGTGCCAGCACCTCAGACAGGGTTATCTCACCCCTCCACTTT,CASTSDRVISPLHF
TRBD1,-,TRBV30,TRBJ1-4,TGTGCCTGGGCCGGACAGGGAGGAAAACTGTTTTTT,CAWAGQGGKLFF
-,-,TRBV9,TRBJ2-1,TGTGCCAGCAGCGTAGGGGCAGGATTAAGGTTCTTC,CASSVGAGLRFF
-,-,TRBV4-2,TRBJ2-7,TGTGCCAGCAGCCAAGAGTGGGGAGCCGTATACGAGCAGTACTTC,CASSQEWGAVYEQYF
TRBD2,few,TRBV29-1,TRBJ2-3,TGCAGCGTTGCTAGCGGGGGGGAGGCAGATACGCAGTATTTT,CSVASGGEADTQYF
TRBD2,once,TRBV5-1,TRBJ2-5,TGCGCCAGCAGCTTGGGGACTAGCGGGGGGTACCAAGAGACCCAGTACTTC,CASSLGTSGGYQETQYF
TRBD2,-,TRBV5-1,TRBJ2-1,TGCGCCAGCAGCTTGGGCGATAGCGGGCGAGGCCGGTATAATGAGCAGTTCTTC,CASSLGDSGRGRYNEQFF
-,-,TRBV19,TRBJ1-1,TGTGCCAGTAGTTTGCAGGTTGGCACTGAAGCTTTCTTT,CASSLQVGTEAFF
-,-,TRBV5-1,TRBJ1-1,TGCGCCAGCACCTTACAGGAGAACACTGAAGCTTTCTTT,CASTLQENTEAFF
-,few,TRBV19,TRBJ2-2,TGTGCCAGTAGTCCCAGGAACACCGGGGAGCTGTTTTTT,CASSPRNTGELFF
TRBD2,-,TRBV9,TRBJ2-3,TGTGCCAGCAGCGTAGGGGGTAGCGGGCTTAGCACAGATACGCAGTATTTT,CASSVGGSGLSTDTQYF
-,-,TRBV18,TRBJ1-1,TGTGCCAGCTCACCGGAGATAGACACTGAAGCTTTCTTT,CASSPEIDTEAFF
TRBD2,-,TRBV14,TRBJ2-7,TGTGCCAGCAGCCCACCTATAACTAGCGGGAAACCCTACGAGCAGTACTTC,CASSPPITSGKPYEQYF
-,-,TRBV18,TRBJ1-3,TGTGCCAGCTCACCACCGGAGTCTTACTCTGGAAACACCATATATTTT,CASSPPESYSGNTIYF
-,-,TRBV6-1,TRBJ2-7,TGTGCCAGCAGTGAATATGGAGGAAGCTACGAGCAGTACTTC,CASSEYGGSYEQYF
-,few,TRBV15,TRBJ1-3,TGTGCCACCAGCAGAGATAGGACAGCTTCTTCCACCATATATTTT,CATSRDRTASSTIYF
TRBD2,-,TRBV5-1,TRBJ2-3,TGCGCCAGCAGCTTCAGCGGGAGAGGGGATACGCAGTATTTT,CASSFSGRGDTQYF
-,-,TRBV19,TRBJ1-1,TGTGCCAGTAGTATGGGAGGGGAAACTGAAGTTTTCTTT,CASSMGGETEVFF
-,-,TRBV7-2,TRBJ1-1,TGTGCCAGCAGCCCAACAGGGACCTCGGGCACTGAAGCTTTCTTT,CASSPTGTSGTEAFF
TRBD1,-,TRBV27,TRBJ1-5,TGTGCCAGCAGTTCTGGGACAGCCTCCAATCAGCCCCAGCATTTT,CASSSGTASNQPQHF
-,-,TRBV6-6,TRBJ2-7,TGTGCCAGCAGTCCGCAGGGGATCTACGAGCAGTACTTC,CASSPQGIYEQYF
TRBD2,-,TRBV10-3,TRBJ2-4,TGTGCCATCAGTCCTACCGGGACTAGCGGGGGGAACATTCAGTACTTC,CAISPTGTSGGNIQYF
-,-,TRBV2,TRBJ2-3,TGTGCCAGTCAGGTTTTGGGACATAGCACAGATACGCAGTATTTT,CASQVLGHSTDTQYF
TRBD2,-,TRBV7-8,TRBJ2-1,TGTGCCAGCAGCCTAAGCGGGAGGTCCTACAATGAGCAGTTCTTC,CASSLSGRSYNEQFF
TRBD1,-,TRBV7-9,TRBJ2-2,TGTGCCAGCAGCTTCCTCCGGACAGGGAACACCGGGGAGCTGTTTTTT,CASSFLRTGNTGELFF
-,-,TRBV30,TRBJ2-1,TGTGCCTGGAGTGTAACGGCGGGCTCGAACAATGAGCAGTTCTTC,CAWSVTAGSNNEQFF
-,-,TRBV5-6,TRBJ2-4,TGTGCCAGCAGCTCTGTTGCGCAACTAGCCAAAAACATTCAGTACTTC,CASSSVAQLAKNIQYF
-,few,TRBV7-6,TRBJ2-7,TGTGCCAGCAGCTTGGGCCCAGGACTGGCCGAGCAGTACTTC,CASSLGPGLAEQYF
-,-,TRBV5-6,TRBJ1-5,TGTGCCAGCAGCCTTGCAGGGTTTGTTCAGCCCCAGCATTTT,CASSLAGFVQPQHF
-,-,TRBV6-5,TRBJ1-2,TGTGCCAGCAGTTACCCCGACAGGCAAAGGGGCTACACCTTC,CASSYPDRQRGYTF
TRBD1,-,TRBV19,TRBJ1-2,TGTGCCAGTACACCTGACAGGGACCGTGGCTACACCTTC,CASTPDRDRGYTF
TRBD1,-,TRBV5-1,TRBJ2-7,TGCGCCAGCAGCTTGGGACAGGGGGACTACGAGCAGTACTTC,CASSLGQGDYEQYF
-,-,TRBV19,TRBJ1-6,TGTGCCAGTAGTGGGGTGGGGAGCTCCTATAATTCACCCCTCCACTTT,CASSGVGSSYNSPLHF
TRBD1,-,TRBV7-9,TRBJ1-4,TGTTCCAGCAGCATAAGACAGGGAGGTAATGAAAAACTGTTTTTT,CSSSIRQGGNEKLFF
-,-,TRBV9,TRBJ1-2,TGTGCCAGCAGCGTAGACCCCCACAGGGAAGAAGGAGGCTACACCTTC,CASSVDPHREEGGYTF
TRBD1,-,TRBV6-5,TRBJ1-4,TGTGCCAGCAGTCCTGGGACAGTTAATGAAAAACTGTTTTTT,CASSPGTVNEKLFF
-,-,TRBV18,TRBJ1-1,TGTGCCAGCTCACCCCCAAGCCTAGAGAACACTGAAGCTTTCTTT,CASSPPSLENTEAFF
TRBD1,-,TRBV5-1,TRBJ2-2,TGCGCCAGCCAGAGCGGGACAGGGTCGGGCGGGGAGCTGTTTTTT,CASQSGTGSGGELFF